The next 24 T cell receptor beta chains were all read from a single sample in a study of blood T cell repertoires in COVID-19. The repertoire was sequenced with immunoSEQ multiplex PCR; TCRdb's copy has only in-frame clones and lacks some. The table lists approximately 450,000 clones, more than 85% of them singletons. What was sequenced was peripheral blood. Source of these receptors: a woman aged 25 to 39 with acute or convalescent COVID-19.

CDR3 in amino acids: CASSYKTDTEAFF. DNA for the CDR3: TGTGCCAGCAGTTACAAGACAGACACTGAAGCTTTCTTT. This sequence joins TRBV6-5 and TRBJ1-1, with D perhaps TRBD1 (5 bases). This CDR3 contains 13 residues. With 2 bases removed from V and 3 bases from J, the gap between germline ends came to 7 bases. CDR1 is MNHEY, CDR2 SVGAGI, per germline.

The chain joins TRBV9 to TRBJ2-7; possible D gene TRBD2, 5 bases. V shed 0 bases and J shed 3 bases, with 10 bases lying between them. From germline, CDR1 is SGDLS and CDR2 YYNGEE. This CDR3 has 14 residues. The CDR3 protein is CASSVAGGNYEQYF. Written as DNA, the CDR3 is TGTGCCAGCAGCGTAGCCGGAGGTAACTACGAGCAGTACTTC.

The chain recombines TRBV7-9 with TRBJ1-1, with TRBD1 identical over 7 bases. Germline loops: CDR1 SEHNR, CDR2 FQNEAQ (reference sequence). The CDR3 consists of 13 residues. V shed 4 bases, J shed 5 bases, and the junction held 4 bases outside the gene matches. The DNA for the CDR3 is TGTGCCAGCAGCTATTACAGGGGTACTGAAGCTTTCTTT. Amino acid sequence: CASSYYRGTEAFF.

The chain combines TRBV2 with TRBJ2-7, with D uncertain. CDR1 SNHLY and CDR2 FYNNEI come from the germline V gene. Trimming left V 9 bases short and J 4 bases short, with 10 bases between. The CDR3 covers 11 residues. CDR3 nucleotide sequence: TGTGCCAGTTACAGTGTGTACGAGCAGTACTTC. Its translation: CASYSVYEQYF. Full variable domain (missing parts from reference TRBV2 and TRBJ2-7): EPEVTQTPSHQVTQMGQEVILRCVPISNHLYFYWYRQILGQKVEFLVSFYNNEISEKSEIFDDQFSVERPDGSNFTLKIRSTKLEDSAMYFCASYSVYEQYFGPGTRLTVT.

The chain carries TRBV3-1 (or the pseudogene TRBV3-2) and TRBJ2-5, with TRBD2 identical over 10 bases. V dropped 3 bases and J dropped 4; count of bases not matched to a gene: 8. CDR1 LGHDT and CDR2 YNNKEL come from the germline V gene (reference sequence). This CDR3 is 16 amino acids long. This CDR3 is CASSHLAGEVSETQYF. CDR3 nucleotides: TGTGCCAGCAGCCACCTAGCGGGGGAGGTGTCAGAGACCCAGTACTTC.

The chain uses TRBV7-9 and TRBJ2-6; TRBD1 matches at 10 bases. The CDR3 spans 17 residues. The J segment lost 1 base and the V segment lost 6 bases, leaving 6 bases of the junction unmatched. The V gene's germline CDR1 is SEHNR and CDR2 FQNEAQ (reference sequence). CDR3 sequence reads: CASSLRDRGSGANVLTF. DNA of the CDR3: TGTGCCAGCAGTCTCCGGGACAGGGGTTCTGGGGCCAACGTCCTGACTTTC. Variable domain in full (rest from reference TRBV7-9 and TRBJ2-6): DTGVSQNPRHKITKRGQNVTFRCDPISEHNRLYWYRQTLGQGPEFLTYFQNEAQLEKSRLLSDRFSAERPKGSFSTLEIQRTEQGDSAMYLCASSLRDRGSGANVLTFGAGSRLTVL.

The CDR3 here is CASSGQTTGDYEQYF. The CDR3 nucleotides are TGTGCCAGCAGCGGACAAACGACAGGGGACTACGAGCAGTACTTC. The chain links TRBV6-5 to TRBJ2-7, with TRBD1 matching over 8 bases. Germline trimming cut 6 bases from V and 3 bases from J; bases unmatched to any gene: 10. Germline-derived CDR1 and CDR2 are MNHEY and SVGAGI. The CDR3 extends over 15 amino acids.

V is TRBV11-2 and J is TRBJ2-3, with D possibly matching TRBD2 (6 bases). V was clipped by 5 bases and J by 2 bases, with 14 bases between them. Germline V gene lookup returns CDR1 SGHAT and CDR2 FQNNGV. This CDR3 spans 15 amino acids. The CDR3 DNA follows: TGTGCCAGCAGCCTAGCGTCCAGGTACACAGATACGCAGTATTTT. This gives the protein CASSLASRYTDTQYF.

This clone has just one count. The chain carries TRBV29-1 and TRBJ2-7, with 10 nucleotides matching TRBD1. Per germline, CDR1 SQVTM and CDR2 ANQGSEA. The CDR3 is made up of 14 amino acids. V shed 4 bases and J 1 base; nucleotides not matched to a gene: 4. The CDR3 loop reads CSVAGTGDSYEQYF. The CDR3 bases are TGCAGCGTTGCGGGGACAGGGGATTCCTACGAGCAGTACTTC.

J is TRBJ1-5 and V is TRBV6-6, with 7 bases lining up with TRBD1. The CDR3 runs to 13 residues. The ends lost 7 bases at V and 6 bases at J; junction bases unmatched: 6. Germline values: CDR1 MNHNY, CDR2 SVGAGI (reference sequence). The CDR3 DNA follows: TGTGCCAGCACAGGGGGATGGAGTCAGCCCCAGCATTTT. It codes for CASTGGWSQPQHF.

This chain's CDR3 is CATSDPGGTGETQYF. The CDR3 DNA is TGTGCCACCAGTGATCCCGGGGGGACGGGTGAGACCCAGTACTTC. The chain has TRBV24-1 and TRBJ2-5; 7 nucleotides match TRBD2. The CDR3 covers 15 residues. Per germline, CDR1 KGHDR and CDR2 SFDVKD. V trimming: 3 bases; J trimming: 5 bases; junction bases outside the gene matches: 8.

The CDR3 DNA follows: TGCGCCAGCAGGATGACAGGGGGAACGAACACCATATATTTT. It translates to CASRMTGGTNTIYF. The chain uses TRBV10-2 and TRBJ1-3; 9 bases agree with TRBD1. The V gene end was trimmed by 6 bases and the J gene end by 7 bases; junction bases not matched to a gene: 7. CDR1 and CDR2 (germline): WSHSY, SAAADI. The CDR3 sequence is 14 residues long.

The rearrangement uses TRBV6-5 and TRBJ1-5, with 8 positions matching TRBD1. The CDR3 loop spans 14 amino acids. V trimming: 6 bases; J trimming: 2 bases; junction bases outside the gene matches: 3. From germline, CDR1 is MNHEY and CDR2 SVGAGI. This CDR3 reads CASRTDRGNQPQHF. The CDR3 nucleotides are TGTGCCAGCAGGACGGACAGGGGCAATCAGCCCCAGCATTTT.

The chain couples TRBV15 to TRBJ1-5; D gene uncertain. The CDR3 extends over 15 amino acids. CDR1 is LNHNV, CDR2 YYDKDF, per germline (reference sequence). V dropped 3 bases and J dropped 0 bases, with 9 bases sitting between them. CDR3 DNA: TGTGCCACCAGCAGGGAGGATTCTAGCAATCAGCCCCAGCATTTT. It yields the protein CATSREDSSNQPQHF.

V gene TRBV7-9 combines with J gene TRBJ2-2, with D maybe TRBD1 (6 bases). From germline, CDR1 is SEHNR and CDR2 FQNEAQ (reference sequence). V was clipped by 4 bases and J by 3 bases, with 9 bases between them. The CDR3 extends over 14 amino acids. For the CDR3, the DNA is TGTGCCAGCAGCTCCGGGACACACACCGGGGAGCTGTTTTTT. Residues: CASSSGTHTGELFF.

The chain is built from TRBV7-2 and TRBJ2-7, with D perhaps matching TRBD2 (6 bases). Trimming pared 2 bases from V and 6 bases from J, leaving 17 bases between. The CDR3 has 15 residues. Germline CDR1 is SGHTA and CDR2 is FQGNSA. CDR3 DNA sequence: TGTGCCAGCAGCTTAAGGGGCCGACTAGTTGGCGAGCAGTACTTC. Its protein product is CASSLRGRLVGEQYF.

This chain links TRBV30 with TRBJ1-3; D gene uncertain. The V and J ends lost 5 bases and 2 bases respectively, with 4 bases between them. CDR1 is GTSNPN and CDR2 is SVGIG in the germline V gene (reference sequence). The CDR3 totals 11 residues. The CDR3 is CAWFTGNTIYF. DNA of the CDR3: TGTGCCTGGTTTACTGGAAACACCATATATTTT.

This clone was seen a single time. The chain joins TRBV9 to TRBJ1-4; 7 nucleotides line up with TRBD1. J lost 4 bases, V lost 3 bases, and 6 bases had no gene match. Per the germline V gene, CDR1 is SGDLS and CDR2 is YYNGEE. This CDR3 is 15 amino acids long. The CDR3 region is CASSGSTGSNEKLFF. The CDR3 DNA sequence: TGTGCCAGCAGCGGATCGACAGGGAGTAATGAAAAACTGTTTTTT.

In its sample, this clone was seen once. The rearrangement joins TRBV18 to TRBJ2-1; the match to TRBD2 covers 8 bases. Germline V lookup: CDR1 KGHSH, CDR2 LQKENI. The trim removed 1 base at V and 5 bases at J, leaving 4 bases unmatched. This CDR3 comprises 15 residues. CDR3 sequence (DNA): TGTGCCAGCTCACCACTCGGGAGGGACCACAATGAGCAGTTCTTC. This encodes CASSPLGRDHNEQFF.

This chain uses TRBV7-9 with TRBJ2-7, with 7 bases matching TRBD2. This CDR3 is 15 amino acids long. V lost 1 base, J lost 6 bases, and 9 bases stayed unmatched. The germline CDR1 and CDR2 sequences are SEHNR and FQNEAQ (reference sequence). For the CDR3, the DNA is TGTGCCAGCAGCTTAGTTGGTCCCAGGGAGGGCGAGCAGTACTTC. Translating it yields CASSLVGPREGEQYF. Full variable domain (rest looked up from reference TRBV7-9 and TRBJ2-7): DTGVSQNPRHKITKRGQNVTFRCDPISEHNRLYWYRQTLGQGPEFLTYFQNEAQLEKSRLLSDRFSAERPKGSFSTLEIQRTEQGDSAMYLCASSLVGPREGEQYFGPGTRLTVT.

The J gene is TRBJ1-2, the V gene TRBV5-4; 9 bases match TRBD1. The CDR3 covers 14 residues. Germline V lookup: CDR1 SGHNT, CDR2 YYREEE (reference sequence). The V gene end was trimmed by 3 bases and the J gene end by 9 bases; junction bases not matched to a gene: 9. CDR3 amino acids: CASSSEDRGRSYTF. The CDR3 bases are TGTGCCAGCAGCTCGGAGGACAGGGGAAGAAGCTACACCTTC.

The chain is built from TRBV11-3 and TRBJ2-5, with 10 bases lining up with TRBD1. Trimming removed 5 bases from V and 4 bases from J; junction bases left unmatched: 7. Germline-derived CDR1 and CDR2 are SGHNT and YENEEA. The CDR3 has 15 amino acids. Here the CDR3 reads CASSRGTGVVETQYF. CDR3 coding DNA: TGTGCCAGCAGCCGAGGGACAGGGGTTGTAGAGACCCAGTACTTC.

As to this clone: The sample has other DNA sequences that encode this CDR3 too. The chain employs TRBV10-3 and TRBJ1-2; 7 nucleotides agree with TRBD1. This CDR3 is built from 13 residues. After removal of 4 bases from V and 3 bases from J, the junction contained 2 bases not matched to a gene. CDR1 is ENHRY and CDR2 is SYGVKD in the germline V gene. In DNA form, the CDR3 reads TGTGCCATCAGTGCTGACAGGGACTATGGCTACACCTTC. It encodes CAISADRDYGYTF.

V usage is TRBV11-2 and J usage is TRBJ1-6, with D hard to call. The V and J ends lost 2 bases and 0 bases respectively, with 14 bases between them. The CDR3 runs to 18 residues. Looked up from germline, CDR1 is SGHAT and CDR2 is FQNNGV. The CDR3 protein is CASSLFSGYGSYNSPLHF. The CDR3 DNA reads as TGTGCCAGCAGCTTATTCTCCGGGTACGGCTCCTATAATTCACCCCTCCACTTT.